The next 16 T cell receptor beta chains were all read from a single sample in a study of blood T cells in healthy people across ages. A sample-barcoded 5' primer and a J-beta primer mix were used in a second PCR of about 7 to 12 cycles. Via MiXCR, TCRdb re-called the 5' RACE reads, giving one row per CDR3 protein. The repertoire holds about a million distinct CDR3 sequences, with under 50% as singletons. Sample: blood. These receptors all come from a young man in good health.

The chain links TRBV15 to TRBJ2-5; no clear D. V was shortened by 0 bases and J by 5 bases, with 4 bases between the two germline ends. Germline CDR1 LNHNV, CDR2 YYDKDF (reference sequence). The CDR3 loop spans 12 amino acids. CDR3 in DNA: TGTGCCACCAGCAGAGATTGGGAGACCCAGTACTTC. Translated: CATSRDWETQYF.

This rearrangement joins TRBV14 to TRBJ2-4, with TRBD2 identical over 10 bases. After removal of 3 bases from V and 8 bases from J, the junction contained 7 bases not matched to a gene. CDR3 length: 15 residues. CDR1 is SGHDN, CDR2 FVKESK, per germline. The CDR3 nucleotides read TGTGCCAGCAGCCATATAGCGGGGGGCATGGACATTCAGTACTTC. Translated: CASSHIAGGMDIQYF.

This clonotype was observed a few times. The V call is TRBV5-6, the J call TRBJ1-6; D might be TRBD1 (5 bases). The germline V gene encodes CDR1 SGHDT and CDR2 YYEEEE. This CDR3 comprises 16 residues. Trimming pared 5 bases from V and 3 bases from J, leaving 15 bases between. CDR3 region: CASRPLGGDYNSPLHF. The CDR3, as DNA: TGTGCCAGCAGGCCGCTAGGAGGGGACTATAATTCACCCCTCCACTTT.

Written as DNA, the CDR3 is TGTGCCAGCACCTGGCAGGGGAGCAATCAGCCCCAGCATTTT. Amino acid sequence: CASTWQGSNQPQHF. The genes are TRBV12-3 or TRBV12-4 and TRBJ1-5; perhaps TRBD1 as D (6 bases). The CDR3 covers 14 residues. With 7 bases removed from V and 1 base from J, the gap between germline ends came to 11 bases.

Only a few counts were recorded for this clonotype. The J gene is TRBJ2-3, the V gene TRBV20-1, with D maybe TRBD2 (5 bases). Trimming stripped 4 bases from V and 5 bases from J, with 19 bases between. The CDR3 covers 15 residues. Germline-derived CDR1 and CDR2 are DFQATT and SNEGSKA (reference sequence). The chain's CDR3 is CSATLTRPSEDTQYF. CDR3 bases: TGCAGTGCTACCCTAACTAGACCCTCCGAAGATACGCAGTATTTT.

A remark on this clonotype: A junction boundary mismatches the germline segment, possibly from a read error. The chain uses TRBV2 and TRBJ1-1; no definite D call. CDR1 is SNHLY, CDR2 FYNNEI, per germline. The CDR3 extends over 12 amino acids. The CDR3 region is CASREGGYEAFF. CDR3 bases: TGTGCCAGCAGGGAAGGAGGGTATGAAGCTTTCTTT.

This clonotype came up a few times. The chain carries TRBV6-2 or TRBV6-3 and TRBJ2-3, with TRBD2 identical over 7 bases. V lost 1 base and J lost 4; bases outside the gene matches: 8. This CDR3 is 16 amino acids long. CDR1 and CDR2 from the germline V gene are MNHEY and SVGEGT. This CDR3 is CASSYFPGGSADTQYF. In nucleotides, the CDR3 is TGTGCCAGCAGTTACTTCCCGGGGGGAAGCGCAGATACGCAGTATTTT.

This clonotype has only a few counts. The CDR3 DNA follows: TGTGCCAGCAGCTTCGTCAATTCACCCCTCCACTTT. Translated, it gives CASSFVNSPLHF. The V call is TRBV7-4, the J call TRBJ1-6; D gene uncertain. V lost 3 bases to trimming and J lost 7 bases, with 4 bases between them. Looked up from germline, CDR1 is SGHVT and CDR2 is SQSDAQ. The CDR3 runs to 12 residues.

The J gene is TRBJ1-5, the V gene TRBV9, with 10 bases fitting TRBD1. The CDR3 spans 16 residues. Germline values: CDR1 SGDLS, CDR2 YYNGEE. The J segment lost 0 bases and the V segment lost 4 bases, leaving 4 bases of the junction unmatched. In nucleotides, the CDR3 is TGTGCCAGCAGCCCCGGGACAGGGGCTAGCAATCAGCCCCAGCATTTT. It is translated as CASSPGTGASNQPQHF.

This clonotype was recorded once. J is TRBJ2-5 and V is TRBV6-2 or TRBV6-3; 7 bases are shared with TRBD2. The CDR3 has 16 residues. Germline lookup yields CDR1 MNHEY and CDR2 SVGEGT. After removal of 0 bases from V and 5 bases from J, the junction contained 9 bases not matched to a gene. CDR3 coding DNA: TGTGCCAGCAGTTACTCTGCGGGGGATTTGAGTGAGACCCAGTACTTC. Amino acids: CASSYSAGDLSETQYF.

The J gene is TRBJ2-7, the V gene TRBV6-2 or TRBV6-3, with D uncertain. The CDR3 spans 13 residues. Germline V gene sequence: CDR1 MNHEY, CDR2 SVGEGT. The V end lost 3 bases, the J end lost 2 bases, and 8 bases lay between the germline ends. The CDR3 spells CASSYQDTYEQYF. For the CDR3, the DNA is TGTGCCAGCAGTTATCAGGATACCTACGAGCAGTACTTC.

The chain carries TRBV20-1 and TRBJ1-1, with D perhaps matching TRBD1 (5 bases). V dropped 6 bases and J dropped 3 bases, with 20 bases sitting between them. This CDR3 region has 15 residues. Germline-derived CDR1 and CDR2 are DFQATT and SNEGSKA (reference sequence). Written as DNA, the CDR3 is TGCAGTGCCTCCGGAACAGGACATCAGGACACTGAAGCTTTCTTT. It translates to CSASGTGHQDTEAFF.

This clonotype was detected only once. DNA for the CDR3: TGTGCCAGCAGCGGGGCCCCGGGACAGGGAATCGACGAGCAGTACTTC. It is translated as CASSGAPGQGIDEQYF. The gene calls are TRBV9 and TRBJ2-4; 9 bases align to TRBD1. The assigned J gene may be wrong: the sequence end matches TRBJ2-7 better. Per germline, CDR1 SGDLS and CDR2 YYNGEE. The CDR3 runs to 16 residues.

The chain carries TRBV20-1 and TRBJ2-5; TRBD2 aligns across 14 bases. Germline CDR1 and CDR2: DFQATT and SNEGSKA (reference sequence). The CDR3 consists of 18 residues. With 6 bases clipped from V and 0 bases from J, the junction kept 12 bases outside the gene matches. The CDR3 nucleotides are TGCAGTGCGGGAGGACTAGCGGGGGGTTACACGTACCAAGAGACCCAGTACTTC. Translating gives CSAGGLAGGYTYQETQYF.

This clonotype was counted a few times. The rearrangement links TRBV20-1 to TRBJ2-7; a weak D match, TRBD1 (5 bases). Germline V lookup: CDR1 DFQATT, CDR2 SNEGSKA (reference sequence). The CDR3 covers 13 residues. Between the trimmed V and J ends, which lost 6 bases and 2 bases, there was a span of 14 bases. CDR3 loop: CSAGPGLTYEQYF. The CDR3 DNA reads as TGCAGTGCGGGTCCAGGGCTTACCTACGAGCAGTACTTC.

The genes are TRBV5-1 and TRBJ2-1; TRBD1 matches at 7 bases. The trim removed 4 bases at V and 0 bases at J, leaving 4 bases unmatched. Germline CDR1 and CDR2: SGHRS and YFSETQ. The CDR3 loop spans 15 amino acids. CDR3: CASSARQGSYNEQFF. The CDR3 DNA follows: TGCGCCAGCAGCGCGAGACAGGGCTCCTACAATGAGCAGTTCTTC.